The source of this T cell receptor beta chain is a study of tumor-infiltrating lymphocytes in primary liver carcinoma. Study information: Tumors measured roughly 4 to 10 cm and were stage T1-T3 N0M0.

Notes on this clonotype: Its antigen is not identified. Likely a read error: the CDR3 ends without its conserved phenylalanine or tryptophan.

General study points: Relative to tumor region pairs, the tumor-adjacent and tumor-blood pairs showed overlap that was lower.

Total RNA amounting to roughly 480 ng was the source from which TCR beta cDNA was made with a constant-region primer. Sequencing libraries for TCR beta derived from three nested multiplex PCR rounds that used slightly modified ARM-PCR. TCRdb reprocessed the multiplex PCR reads via MiXCR and lists one record per CDR3 protein. The sample has 65,000 to 90,000 distinct CDR3 sequences, 65% to 80% seen once. It was from about 20-30 mg of unsorted bulk tissue that RNA and DNA were co-extracted. Five separate regions per tumor were sampled. The sample comprised liver tumor tissue from sampling region 1. The subset here: tumor region T1, superior pole. The TCR originated in a man aged 35-49 years with primary liver carcinoma and hepatitis B virus infection.

The CDR3 protein is CASRMGQSYDQYI. CDR3 bases: TGTGCCAGCAGAATGGGACAGTCCTACGATCAGTACATC. V usage is TRBV12-3 or TRBV12-4 and J usage is TRBJ2-7; the match to TRBD1 covers 7 bases. The CDR3 is 13 residues long.